This T cell receptor (beta chain) was identified during a study of Graves' ophthalmopathy and Graves' hyperthyroidism. V lost 4 bases to trimming and J lost 3 bases, with 9 bases between them. This CDR3 has 13 amino acids. As the template, RNA transcripts were used to amplify TCR beta CDR3 regions. In the first round, RT-PCR was carried out with HTBI primers, and a multiplex PCR formed the second round. TCRdb redid the calling of the multiplex PCR reads with MiXCR, one entry per CDR3 protein. The top ten clones hold roughly 7% of a sample with some 380,000 distinct CDR3 sequences, 15% of them seen once. This clonotype appeared many times.

The gene calls are TRBV12-3 or TRBV12-4 and TRBJ1-2; D perhaps matches TRBD1 (5 bases). This receptor was obtained from a woman between 18 and 30 years old with stable Graves' hyperthyroidism. The sequenced sample consisted of peripheral blood. The CDR3 reads CASSSRGHYGYTF. The CDR3 nucleotides are TGTGCCAGCAGTTCAAGGGGACACTATGGCTACACCTTC.